The clone carrying this T cell receptor (beta chain) was recorded at least ten times. The data stem from a study of blood T cells in healthy people across ages. There are 15 residues in the CDR3. Looked up from germline, CDR1 is SEHNR and CDR2 is FQNEAQ (reference sequence). V was trimmed by 1 base and J by 0 bases, leaving 7 bases between them. Sample-barcoded 5' priming and a J-beta primer mix drove a second PCR of roughly 7 to 11 cycles. TCRdb fed the 5' RACE reads into MiXCR, producing one record per CDR3 protein. Of some 1.5 million distinct CDR3 sequences listed, roughly 28% are singletons. Sequenced material: blood. This chain connects TRBV7-9 to TRBJ2-1; no firm D call. The source is a woman in her 30s in good health. CDR3 nucleotide sequence: TGTGCCAGCAGCTTAGTCTTTAGCTCCTACAATGAGCAGTTCTTC. Translation gives CASSLVFSSYNEQFF. The variable domain in full, with the rest retrieved from reference TRBV7-9 and TRBJ2-1, is DTGVSQNPRHKITKRGQNVTFRCDPISEHNRLYWYRQTLGQGPEFLTYFQNEAQLEKSRLLSDRFSAERPKGSFSTLEIQRTEQGDSAMYLCASSLVFSSYNEQFFGPGTRLTVL.